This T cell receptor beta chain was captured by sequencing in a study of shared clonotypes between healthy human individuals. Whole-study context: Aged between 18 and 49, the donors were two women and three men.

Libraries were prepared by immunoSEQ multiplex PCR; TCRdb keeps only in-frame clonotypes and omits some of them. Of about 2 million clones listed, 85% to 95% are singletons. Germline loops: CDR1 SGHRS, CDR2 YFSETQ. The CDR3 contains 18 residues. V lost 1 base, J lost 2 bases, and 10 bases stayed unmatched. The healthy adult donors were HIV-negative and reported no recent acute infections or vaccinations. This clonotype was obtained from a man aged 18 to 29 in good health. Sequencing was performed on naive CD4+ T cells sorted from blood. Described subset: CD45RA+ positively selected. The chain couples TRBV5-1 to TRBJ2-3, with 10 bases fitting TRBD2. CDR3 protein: CASSLRLAGVSVTDTQYF. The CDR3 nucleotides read TGCGCCAGCAGCTTGCGACTAGCGGGCGTGAGTGTCACAGATACGCAGTATTTT.